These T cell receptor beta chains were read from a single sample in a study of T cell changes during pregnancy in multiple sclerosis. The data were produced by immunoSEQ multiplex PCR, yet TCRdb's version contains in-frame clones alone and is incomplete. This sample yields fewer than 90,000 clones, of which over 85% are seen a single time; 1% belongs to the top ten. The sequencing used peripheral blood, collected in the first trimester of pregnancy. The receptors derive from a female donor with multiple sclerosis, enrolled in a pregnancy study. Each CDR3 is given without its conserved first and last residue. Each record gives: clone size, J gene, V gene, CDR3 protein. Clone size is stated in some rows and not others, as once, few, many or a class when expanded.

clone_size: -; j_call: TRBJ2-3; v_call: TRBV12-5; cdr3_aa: ASAQGGPTDTQY
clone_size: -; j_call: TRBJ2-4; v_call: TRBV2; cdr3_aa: ASTLDTFAKNIQY
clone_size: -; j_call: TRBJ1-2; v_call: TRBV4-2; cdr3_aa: ASSQETGGSNYGYT
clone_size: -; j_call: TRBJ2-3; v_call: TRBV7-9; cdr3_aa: ASSLGTGRSQY
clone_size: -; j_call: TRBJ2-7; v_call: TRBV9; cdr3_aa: ASSDGPQQAEPFYEQY
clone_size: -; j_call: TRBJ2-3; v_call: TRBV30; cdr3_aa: AWFKGRELDTQY
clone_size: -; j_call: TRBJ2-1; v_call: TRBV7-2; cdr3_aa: ASSQSAGGRGEQF
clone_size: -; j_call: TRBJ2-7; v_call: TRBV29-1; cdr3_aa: SVLTGTSYEQY
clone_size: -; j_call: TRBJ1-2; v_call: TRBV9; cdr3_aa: ASSVAGAGNYGYT
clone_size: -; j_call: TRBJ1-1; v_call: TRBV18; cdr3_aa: ASSPVRNTEAF
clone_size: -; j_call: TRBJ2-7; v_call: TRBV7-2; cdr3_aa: ASSLIATNSYEQY
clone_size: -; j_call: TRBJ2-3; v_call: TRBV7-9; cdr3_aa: ASSPRTSGDTDTQY
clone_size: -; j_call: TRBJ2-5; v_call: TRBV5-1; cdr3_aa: ASSLAGSQETQY
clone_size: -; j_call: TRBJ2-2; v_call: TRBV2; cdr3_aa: ASSVLQGAGELF
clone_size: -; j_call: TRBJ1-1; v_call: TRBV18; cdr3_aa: ASSLLNPGTGGPRFSAF
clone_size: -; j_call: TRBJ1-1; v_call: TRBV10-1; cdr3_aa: ASSPSPPTGSTEAF
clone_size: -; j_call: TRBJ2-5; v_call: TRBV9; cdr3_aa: ASSASLGRGTQETQY
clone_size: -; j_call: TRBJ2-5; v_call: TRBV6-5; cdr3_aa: ASSEQGGEETQY
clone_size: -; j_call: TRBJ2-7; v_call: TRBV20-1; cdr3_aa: SARFRYEQY
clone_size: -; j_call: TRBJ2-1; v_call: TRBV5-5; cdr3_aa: ASSSPSSYNEQF
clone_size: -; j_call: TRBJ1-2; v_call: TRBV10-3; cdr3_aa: AIQGGTERVYT
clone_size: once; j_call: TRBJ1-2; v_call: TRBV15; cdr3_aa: ATSRQDRNYGYT
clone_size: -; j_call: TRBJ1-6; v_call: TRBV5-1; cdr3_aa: ASSLTGDYNSPLH
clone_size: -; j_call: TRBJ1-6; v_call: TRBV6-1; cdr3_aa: ASSESIPPSSYNSPLH
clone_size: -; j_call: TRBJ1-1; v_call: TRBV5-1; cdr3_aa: ASSLVSGPNTEAF
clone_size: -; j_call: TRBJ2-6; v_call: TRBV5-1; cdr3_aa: ASSLIGSGANVLT
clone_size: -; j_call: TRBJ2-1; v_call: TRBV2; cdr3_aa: ASSPFGGTRGREQF
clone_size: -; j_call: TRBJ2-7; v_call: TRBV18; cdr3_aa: ASSPPSSYEQY
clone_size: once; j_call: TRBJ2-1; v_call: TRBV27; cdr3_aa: ATAGRRRFEDEQF
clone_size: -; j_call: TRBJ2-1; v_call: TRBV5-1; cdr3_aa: ASSLGGAGGRNEQF
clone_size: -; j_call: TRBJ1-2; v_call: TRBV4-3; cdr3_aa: ASSVQGSYGYT
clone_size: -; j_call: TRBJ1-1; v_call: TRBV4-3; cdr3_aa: ASSQEDSQNTEAF
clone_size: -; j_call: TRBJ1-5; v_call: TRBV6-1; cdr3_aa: ASSGGQISNQPQH
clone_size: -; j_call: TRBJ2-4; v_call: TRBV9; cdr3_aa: ASSTTGVDIQY
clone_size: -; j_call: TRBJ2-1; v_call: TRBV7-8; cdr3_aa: ASSHRLAGSYNEQF
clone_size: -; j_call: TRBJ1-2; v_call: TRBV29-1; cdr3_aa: SVDQGTGYT
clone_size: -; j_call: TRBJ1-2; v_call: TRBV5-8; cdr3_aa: ASSLDVTGFYGYT